This TCR beta chain originates from a study of OX40 agonist ivuxolimab in advanced cancers. Looking at the study overall: The patients received ivuxolimab by intravenous route every 2 weeks at 0.01 to 10 mg/kg. Males comprised about 84% of the group, whose mean age was approximately 60 years (range 23 to 79). Past anti-PD-1, anti-PD-L1 or anti-CTLA-4 therapy was accepted, and 30% to 50% had received some.

Germline V lookup: CDR1 SGHTA, CDR2 FQGNSA. The CDR3 sequence is 12 residues long. Trimming removed 6 bases from V and 8 bases from J, with 13 bases in between. Measured with immunoSEQ multiplex PCR; TCRdb has only the in-frame clones, and not every one. The repertoire holds over 90,000 clones, roughly 94% seen once, with around 0.17% in the top ten. The rearrangement uses TRBV7-2 and TRBJ1-2; weak D call: TRBD1 (6 bases). The sequencing here drew on CD4+ or CD8+ T cells sorted from blood, taken in a trial of the OX40 agonist ivuxolimab. The source of this sequence is an adult with an advanced solid tumor such as melanoma, head and neck, liver or kidney cancer. The CDR3 DNA is TGTGCCAGCAGACAAACAGGGAAGGGCTACACCTTC. Translating it yields CASRQTGKGYTF. Full variable domain (outside the CDR3, taken from reference TRBV7-2 and TRBJ1-2): GAGVSQSPSNKVTEKGKDVELRCDPISGHTALYWYRQSLGQGLEFLIYFQGNSAPDKSGLPSDRFSAERTGGSVSTLTIQRTQQEDSAVYLCASRQTGKGYTFGSGTRLTVV.